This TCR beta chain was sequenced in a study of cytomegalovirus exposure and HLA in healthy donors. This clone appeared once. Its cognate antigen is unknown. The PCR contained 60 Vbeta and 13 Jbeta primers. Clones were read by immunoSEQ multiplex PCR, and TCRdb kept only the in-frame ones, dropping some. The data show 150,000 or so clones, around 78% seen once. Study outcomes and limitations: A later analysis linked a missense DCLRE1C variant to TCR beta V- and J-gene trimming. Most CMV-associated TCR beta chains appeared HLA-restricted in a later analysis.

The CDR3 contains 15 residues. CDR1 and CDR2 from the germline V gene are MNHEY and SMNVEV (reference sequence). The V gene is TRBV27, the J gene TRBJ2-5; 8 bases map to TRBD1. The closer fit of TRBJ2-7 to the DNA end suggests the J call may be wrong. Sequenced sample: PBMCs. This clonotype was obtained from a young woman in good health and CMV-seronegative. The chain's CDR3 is CASRPERTGRHEQYF. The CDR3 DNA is TGTGCCAGCAGACCGGAGAGGACAGGGCGACACGAGCAGTACTTC.